The clone carrying this T cell receptor (beta chain) was recorded a few times. This specimen comes from a study of T cells after yellow fever vaccination. The germline CDR1 and CDR2 sequences are SGHRS and YFSETQ. There are 13 residues in the CDR3. V dropped 7 bases and J dropped 6 bases, with 13 bases sitting between them. Synthesis of TCR cDNA relied on 5'RACE template switching, which attached a universal primer site and UMIs. A single record per CDR3 protein comes from TCRdb applying MiXCR to the 5' RACE reads. Seen here are tens of thousands of distinct CDR3 sequences, under 9.5% observed once, and the top ten hold around 29%.

The sample here was CD8+ T cells sorted from PBMCs, taken 9 to 11 days after the first yellow fever vaccination. This receptor was obtained from a man between 18 and 35 years old who received the YFV17D yellow fever vaccine. V gene TRBV5-1 combines with J gene TRBJ2-2, with TRBD1 as a possible D gene (5 bases). Here the CDR3 DNA reads TGCGCCAGCTCGGCCCAGGGTTCCGGGGAGCTGTTTTTT. Translated: CASSAQGSGELFF.